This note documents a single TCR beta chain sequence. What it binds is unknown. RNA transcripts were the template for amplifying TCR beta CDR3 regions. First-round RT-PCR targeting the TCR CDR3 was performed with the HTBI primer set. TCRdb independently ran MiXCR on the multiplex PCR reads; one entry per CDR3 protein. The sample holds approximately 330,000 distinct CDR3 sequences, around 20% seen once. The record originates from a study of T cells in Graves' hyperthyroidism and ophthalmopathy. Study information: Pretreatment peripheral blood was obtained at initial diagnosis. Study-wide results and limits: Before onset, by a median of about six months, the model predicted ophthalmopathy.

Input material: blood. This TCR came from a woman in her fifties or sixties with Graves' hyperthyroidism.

CDR3 nucleotides: TGCGCCAGCATGAGCGGGAGTGGAGCGTACGAGCAGTACTTC. It codes for CASMSGSGAYEQYF. The rearrangement links TRBV5-1 to TRBJ2-7; TRBD2 aligns across 8 bases. V shed 6 bases and J 4 bases; nucleotides not matched to a gene: 9. CDR1 is SGHRS and CDR2 is YFSETQ in the germline V gene. The CDR3 consists of 14 residues.